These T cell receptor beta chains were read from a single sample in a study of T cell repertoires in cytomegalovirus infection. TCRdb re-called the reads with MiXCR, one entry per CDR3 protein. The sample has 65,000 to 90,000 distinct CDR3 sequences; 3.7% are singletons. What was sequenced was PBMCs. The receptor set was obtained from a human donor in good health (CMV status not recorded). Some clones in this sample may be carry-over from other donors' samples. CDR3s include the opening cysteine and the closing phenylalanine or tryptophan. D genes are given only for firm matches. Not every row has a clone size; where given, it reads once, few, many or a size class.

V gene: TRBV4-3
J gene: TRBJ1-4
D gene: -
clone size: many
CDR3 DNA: TGCGCCAGCAGCCCTCTCATCGGGACACCTGAAAAACTGTTTTTT
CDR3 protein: CASSPLIGTPEKLFF

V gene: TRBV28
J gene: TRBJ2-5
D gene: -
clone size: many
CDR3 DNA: TGTGCCAGCAGTTCGAGGTTGTACCAAGAGACCCAGTACTTC
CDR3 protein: CASSSRLYQETQYF

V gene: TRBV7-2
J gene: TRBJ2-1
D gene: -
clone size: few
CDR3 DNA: TGTGCCAGCAACCTTAGGCGCAATGAGCAGTTCTTC
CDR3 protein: CASNLRRNEQFF

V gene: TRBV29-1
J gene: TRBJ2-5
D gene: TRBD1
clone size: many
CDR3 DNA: TGCAGCGTTAGCCCAGGGGGCCAAGAGACCCAGTACTTC
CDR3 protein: CSVSPGGQETQYF

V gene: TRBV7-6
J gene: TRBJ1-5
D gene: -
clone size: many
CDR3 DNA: TGTGCCAGCAGCTTGGGAGGGGCGGGTCAGCCCCAGCATTTT
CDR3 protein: CASSLGGAGQPQHF

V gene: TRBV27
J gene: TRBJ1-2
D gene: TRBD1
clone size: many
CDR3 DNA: TGTGCCAGCAGTTCACCGGGACAGGGAAACTATGGCTACACCTTC
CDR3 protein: CASSSPGQGNYGYTF

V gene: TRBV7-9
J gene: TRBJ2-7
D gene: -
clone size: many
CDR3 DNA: TGTGCCAGCAGCAGACTTGACACTTACGAGCAGTACTTC
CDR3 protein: CASSRLDTYEQYF

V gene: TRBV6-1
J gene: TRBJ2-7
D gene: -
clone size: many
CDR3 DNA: TGTGCCAGCATAAACAGGGCCGTCTGGAATGACGAGCAGTACTTC
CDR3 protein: CASINRAVWNDEQYF

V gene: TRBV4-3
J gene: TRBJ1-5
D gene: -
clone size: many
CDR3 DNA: TGCGCCAGCAGCCAAGGCCGGGACAGCAATCAGCCCCAGCATTTT
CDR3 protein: CASSQGRDSNQPQHF

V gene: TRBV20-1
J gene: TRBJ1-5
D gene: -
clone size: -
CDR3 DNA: TGCAGCTCACAGGGAAGGGGCAATCAGCCCCAGCATTTT
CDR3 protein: CSSQGRGNQPQHF

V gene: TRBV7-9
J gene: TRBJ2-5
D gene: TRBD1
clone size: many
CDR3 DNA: TGTGCCAGCAGCCACTTAAAAGGACAGGGCGGCGAGACCCAGTACTTC
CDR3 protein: CASSHLKGQGGETQYF

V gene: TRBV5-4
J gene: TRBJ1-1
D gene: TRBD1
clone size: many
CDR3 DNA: TGTGCCAGCAGCTTGGGACAGGGTCGTACTGAAGCTTTCTTT
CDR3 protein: CASSLGQGRTEAFF

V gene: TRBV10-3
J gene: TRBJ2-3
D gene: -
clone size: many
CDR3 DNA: TGTGCCGCTAGCCAGAGGGTGGACACAGATACGCAGTATTTT
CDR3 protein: CAASQRVDTDTQYF

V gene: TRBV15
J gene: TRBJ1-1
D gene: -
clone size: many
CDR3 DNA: TGTGCCACCAGCAGAGAGACGAGCCTAATGAACACTGAAGCTTTCTTT
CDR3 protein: CATSRETSLMNTEAFF

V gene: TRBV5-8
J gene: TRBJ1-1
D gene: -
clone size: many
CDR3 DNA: TGTGCCAGCAGCCGAGACCCGGGGACTGAAGCTTTCTTT
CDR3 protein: CASSRDPGTEAFF

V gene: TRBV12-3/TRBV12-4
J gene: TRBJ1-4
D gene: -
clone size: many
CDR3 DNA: TGTGCCAGCAGCCAAGGACGGCATGAAAAACTGTTTTTT
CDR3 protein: CASSQGRHEKLFF

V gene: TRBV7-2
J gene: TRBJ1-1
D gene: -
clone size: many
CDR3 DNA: TGTGCCAGCAGCTTAAATCCAGGGAGGGCCACTGAAGCTTTCTTT
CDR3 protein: CASSLNPGRATEAFF

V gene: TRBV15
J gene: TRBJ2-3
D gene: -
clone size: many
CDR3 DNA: TGTGCCACCAGCAGAGTTGCGTCCACCTCAAGGCAGTATTTT
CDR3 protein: CATSRVASTSRQYF

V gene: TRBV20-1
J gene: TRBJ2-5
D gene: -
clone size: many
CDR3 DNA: TGCAGTGCCTCGGACGACCGCGGGACCCAGTACTTC
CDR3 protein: CSASDDRGTQYF

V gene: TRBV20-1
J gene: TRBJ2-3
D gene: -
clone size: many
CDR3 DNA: TGCAGTGCTAGGGGCTTGACACGACCAAACACAGATACGCAGTATTTT
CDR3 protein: CSARGLTRPNTDTQYF

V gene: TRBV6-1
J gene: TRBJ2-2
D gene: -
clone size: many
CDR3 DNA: TGTGCCAGCAAGGGTCCTACGAACACCGGGGAGCTGTTTTTT
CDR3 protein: CASKGPTNTGELFF

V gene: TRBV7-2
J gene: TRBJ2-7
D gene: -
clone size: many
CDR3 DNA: TGTGCCAGCAGCTTAGAAGTAGCCAGGGGCGAGCAGTACTTC
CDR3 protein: CASSLEVARGEQYF

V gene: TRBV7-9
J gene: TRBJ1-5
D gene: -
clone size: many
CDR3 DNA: TGTGCCAGCAGCCCTGACGGATTCAATCAGCCCCAGCATTTT
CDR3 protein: CASSPDGFNQPQHF